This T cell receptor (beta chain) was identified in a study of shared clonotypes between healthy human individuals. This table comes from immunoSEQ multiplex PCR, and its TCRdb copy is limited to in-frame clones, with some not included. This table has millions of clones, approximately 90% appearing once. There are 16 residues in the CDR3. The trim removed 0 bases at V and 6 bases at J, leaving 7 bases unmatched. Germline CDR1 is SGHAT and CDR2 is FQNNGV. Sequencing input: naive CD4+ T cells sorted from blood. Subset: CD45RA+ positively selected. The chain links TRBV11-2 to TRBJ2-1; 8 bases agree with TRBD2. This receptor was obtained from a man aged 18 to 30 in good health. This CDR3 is CASSLDYGGAINEQFF. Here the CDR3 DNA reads TGTGCCAGCAGCTTAGATTACGGGGGGGCCATCAATGAGCAGTTCTTC.